The rows below give T cell receptor beta chains drawn from one sample of a study of identical twins. From the 5' RACE reads, TCRdb called clonotypes with MiXCR, one entry per CDR3 protein. The table lists over 600,000 distinct CDR3 sequences, around 20% of them singletons, with 4% to 5.5% in the top ten. These data are also associated with another study on T cells expressing NK-cell markers.

Input material: PBMCs. These receptors originate from a woman under 30 in good health. Both conserved end residues are part of each CDR3. D genes are given only for firm matches. Expanded clones get a size class; other rows say once, few or many, or leave the size out.

j_gene	d_gene	abundance	v_gene	CDR3nt	CDR3aa
TRBJ2-6	-	-	TRBV4-1	TGCGCCAGCAGCCAGAGCTTCGCCTCTGGGGCCAACGTCCTGACTTTC	CASSQSFASGANVLTF
TRBJ2-7	TRBD2	few	TRBV20-1	TGCAGTGCTTCGACCGGGACTAGTAACTACGAGCAGTACTTC	CSASTGTSNYEQYF
TRBJ2-2	-	many	TRBV4-3	TGCGCCAGCAGCCAGCGTCGGGGACTGCGGGATAACACCGGGGAGCTGTTTTTT	CASSQRRGLRDNTGELFF
TRBJ1-3	-	few	TRBV7-8	TGTGCCAGCAGCCTGTGGGGACTCACAACCCCCTCTGGAAACACCATATATTTT	CASSLWGLTTPSGNTIYF
TRBJ2-1	TRBD2	-	TRBV20-1	TGCAGTGCTAGAGCACTAGCGGGAAGCCACAATGAGCAGTTCTTC	CSARALAGSHNEQFF
TRBJ1-2	-	-	TRBV10-3	TGTGCCATCAGTGAGATCTCAGGGGTCCCACATGGCTACACCTTC	CAISEISGVPHGYTF
TRBJ2-1	TRBD2	few	TRBV19	TGTGCCAGTAGTAGACGACTAGCGGGGAACTACAATGAGCAGTTCTTC	CASSRRLAGNYNEQFF
TRBJ2-7	TRBD2	-	TRBV5-1	TGCGCCAGCACCCCTCGACTAGCGGCTTTCTACGAGCAGTACTTC	CASTPRLAAFYEQYF
TRBJ2-7	TRBD2	many	TRBV19	TGTGCCAGTAGCCTAGGACTAGCGGACGAGCAGTACTTC	CASSLGLADEQYF
TRBJ2-2	-	few	TRBV5-1	TGCGCCAGCAGCAGGGGGGCCGGGAAGCTCACCGGGGAGCTGTTTTTT	CASSRGAGKLTGELFF
TRBJ2-1	-	-	TRBV7-8	TGTGCCAGCAGCCCCCGCCCCGATCTGGGCTCCTACAATGAGCAGTTCTTC	CASSPRPDLGSYNEQFF
TRBJ2-1	-	many	TRBV20-1	TGCAGTGCTAGAGATTGGGCTAGACCGGGAACTGAGCAGTTCTTC	CSARDWARPGTEQFF
TRBJ2-3	TRBD2	-	TRBV4-3	TGCGCCAGCAGCCAAGGGAGGGAGGGAGATACGCAGTATTTT	CASSQGREGDTQYF
TRBJ1-2	-	-	TRBV6-1	TGTGCCAGCAGTGAGACTGTATTCTATGGCTACACCTTC	CASSETVFYGYTF
TRBJ2-1	TRBD2	few	TRBV3-1	TGTGCCAGCAGCCAATCCCTAGCGGTGCATGAGCAGTTCTTC	CASSQSLAVHEQFF
TRBJ1-2	TRBD1	few	TRBV3-1	TGTGCCAGCGGGACAGCGTACTATGGCTACACCTTC	CASGTAYYGYTF
TRBJ2-3	TRBD2	few	TRBV20-1	TGCAGTGCTAGTCTTGGGAGCGGGAGACCAGATACGCAGTATTTT	CSASLGSGRPDTQYF
TRBJ2-5	TRBD2	-	TRBV30	TGTGCCTGGAGTGTCTGGGGGGGATCTCAAGAGACCCAGTACTTC	CAWSVWGGSQETQYF
TRBJ2-1	-	once	TRBV20-1	TGCAGTGCTGGAGGAAGACGCCCCCCTGACTCCAATGAGCAGTTCTTC	CSAGGRRPPDSNEQFF
TRBJ2-7	-	many	TRBV20-1	TGCAGTGCTAGCCTGAGCAGGGCCTACGAGCAGTACTTC	CSASLSRAYEQYF
TRBJ2-3	-	few	TRBV5-8	TGTGCCAGCAGCCCGGAGGGGACCTTCGGAGATACGCAGTATTTT	CASSPEGTFGDTQYF
TRBJ2-5	-	-	TRBV3-1	TGTGCCAGCAGCCAACGGGCGCTGGAAGGGCCAGAGACCCAGTACTTC	CASSQRALEGPETQYF
TRBJ1-2	-	few	TRBV7-9	TGTGCCAGCAGCTCCACGATGACAGGCGAGTATGGCTACACCTTC	CASSSTMTGEYGYTF
TRBJ2-1	-	few	TRBV12-3/TRBV12-4	TGTGCCAGCAGTCCTTCACTCGGCAGGCCCAATGAGCAGTTCTTC	CASSPSLGRPNEQFF
TRBJ1-1	-	-	TRBV7-6	TGTGCCAGCAGCTACTCAGGGTTTGGAAACACTGAAGCTTTCTTT	CASSYSGFGNTEAFF
TRBJ2-3	-	-	TRBV4-2	TGTGCCAGCAGCCAAGATCCCGGGGGTCCAGATACGCAGTATTTT	CASSQDPGGPDTQYF
TRBJ2-3	TRBD2	-	TRBV20-1	TGCAGTGCTCCCGGACTAGCGGGGGTCTCGTTGAATACGCAGTATTTT	CSAPGLAGVSLNTQYF
TRBJ2-3	-	-	TRBV5-1	TGCGCCAGCCGGGAGACAGGGCCAGATACGCAGTATTTT	CASRETGPDTQYF
TRBJ2-1	TRBD2	many	TRBV10-3	TGTGCCATCAGTGAGTTCAGCGGGAGGGCCCACCCTAGCTCCTACAATGAGCAGTTCTTC	CAISEFSGRAHPSSYNEQFF
TRBJ1-1	-	-	TRBV7-9	TGTGCCAGCAGCTTTGTGGGGGTTGGCACTGAAGCTTTCTTT	CASSFVGVGTEAFF
TRBJ1-5	TRBD1	-	TRBV15	TGTGCCACCAGCAGGACAGGGAATCAGCCCCAGCATTTT	CATSRTGNQPQHF
TRBJ2-7	TRBD1	-	TRBV7-9	TGTGCCAGCCTGGGGCAGGGGGCCTACGAGCAGTACTTC	CASLGQGAYEQYF
TRBJ2-2	-	many	TRBV20-1	TGCAGTGCGACGACACCAGCGAACACCGGGGAGCTGTTTTTT	CSATTPANTGELFF
TRBJ2-7	-	-	TRBV20-1	TGCAGTGCCCAGGGCCCCTCCTACGAGCAGTACTTC	CSAQGPSYEQYF
TRBJ2-1	-	few	TRBV20-1	TGCAGTGCTAGAATAATCAATGAGCAGTTCTTC	CSARIINEQFF
TRBJ1-6	-	few	TRBV12-3/TRBV12-4	TGTGCCAGCAGTCCCGGGAGGACCTATAATTCACCCCTCCACTTT	CASSPGRTYNSPLHF
TRBJ1-1	TRBD1	few	TRBV15	TGTGCCACCAGCAGCGCAGGGGGCAAGAACACTGAAGCTTTCTTT	CATSSAGGKNTEAFF
TRBJ2-7	-	few	TRBV18	TGTGCCAGCTCCTCCGACCCGGTAGGAGAGCAGTACTTC	CASSSDPVGEQYF
TRBJ2-3	-	-	TRBV25-1	TGTGCCACCACTCGGGGCCCCACAGATACGCAGTATTTT	CATTRGPTDTQYF
TRBJ2-1	TRBD2	few	TRBV6-2/TRBV6-3	TGTGCCAGCAGTCACTTTCGGACTAGCGGACCCGCCCCGTTCTTC	CASSHFRTSGPAPFF
TRBJ1-2	-	few	TRBV5-1	TGCGCCAGCAGCTCTACAGGGAATATTAACTATGGCTACACCTTC	CASSSTGNINYGYTF
TRBJ2-1	-	many	TRBV5-1	TGCGCCAGCAGCTTCACGACGCCTGACAATGAGCAGTTCTTC	CASSFTTPDNEQFF
TRBJ1-2	-	-	TRBV12-3/TRBV12-4	TGTGCCAGCAGTTATAGGGGCGGTGGCTACACCTTC	CASSYRGGGYTF
TRBJ2-5	TRBD2	once	TRBV6-1	TGTGCCAGCAGTACGTGGCGGGAGGCCCAAGAGACCCAGTACTTC	CASSTWREAQETQYF
TRBJ2-3	TRBD2	many	TRBV6-6	TGTGCCAGCAGCTACGGACTAGCGGTGCAGTATTTT	CASSYGLAVQYF
TRBJ2-7	TRBD1	many	TRBV29-1	TGCAGCGTTGATACGGGACAGGGGTTTTACGAGCAGTACTTC	CSVDTGQGFYEQYF
TRBJ1-6	-	-	TRBV15	TGTGCCACCAGCAGAGGCTCGGGCGGAATTTCACCCCTCCACTTT	CATSRGSGGISPLHF
TRBJ1-6	-	-	TRBV9	TGTGCCTCAGGGGAGGATGGACCCCTCCACTTT	CASGEDGPLHF
TRBJ2-7	-	-	TRBV11-2	TGTGCCAGCAGCCCCTGGGGCGGAAGTACGGAGCAGTACTTC	CASSPWGGSTEQYF
TRBJ2-7	TRBD1	-	TRBV12-3/TRBV12-4	TGTGCCAGCAGGACCGGGACAGCCTACGAGCAGTACTTC	CASRTGTAYEQYF
TRBJ2-1	-	-	TRBV11-3	TGTGCCAGCAGCTTAGATCGCGGGCAGTCCTACAATGAGCAGTTCTTC	CASSLDRGQSYNEQFF
TRBJ1-2	-	many	TRBV12-3/TRBV12-4	TGTGCCAGCAGTTTAAAAGGGTCGATGGGTGGCTACACCTTC	CASSLKGSMGGYTF
TRBJ2-1	TRBD1	-	TRBV5-1	TGCGCCAGCAGCTTGGGGACAGGGGAGGATGAGCAGTTCTTC	CASSLGTGEDEQFF
TRBJ1-1	-	-	TRBV7-9	TGTGCCAGCAGCCCCCCCCCAAACACTGAAGCTTTCTTT	CASSPPPNTEAFF
TRBJ2-5	-	few	TRBV5-1	TGCGCCAGCAGCTTGGGACAGGCAACGGAGACCCAGTACTTC	CASSLGQATETQYF